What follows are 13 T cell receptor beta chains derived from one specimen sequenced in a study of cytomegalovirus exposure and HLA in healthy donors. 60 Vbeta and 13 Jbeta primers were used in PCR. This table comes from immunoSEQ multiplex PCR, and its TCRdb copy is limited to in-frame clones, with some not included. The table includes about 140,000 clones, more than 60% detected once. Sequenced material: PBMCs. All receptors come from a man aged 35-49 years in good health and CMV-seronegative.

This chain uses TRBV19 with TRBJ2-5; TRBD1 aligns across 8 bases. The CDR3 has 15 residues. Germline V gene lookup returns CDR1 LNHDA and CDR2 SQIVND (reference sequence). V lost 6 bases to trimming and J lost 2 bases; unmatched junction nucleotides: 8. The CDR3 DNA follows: TGTGCCAGTAGCAGTGGGACAGGCAATCAAGAGACCCAGTACTTC. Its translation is CASSSGTGNQETQYF.

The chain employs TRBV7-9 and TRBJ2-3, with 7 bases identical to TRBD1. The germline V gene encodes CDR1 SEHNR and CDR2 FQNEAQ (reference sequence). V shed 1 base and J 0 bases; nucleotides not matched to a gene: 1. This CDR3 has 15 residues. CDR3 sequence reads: CASSLGTGSTDTQYF. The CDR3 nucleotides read TGTGCCAGCAGCTTAGGGACAGGTAGCACAGATACGCAGTATTTT. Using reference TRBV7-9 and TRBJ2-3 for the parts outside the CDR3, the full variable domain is DTGVSQNPRHKITKRGQNVTFRCDPISEHNRLYWYRQTLGQGPEFLTYFQNEAQLEKSRLLSDRFSAERPKGSFSTLEIQRTEQGDSAMYLCASSLGTGSTDTQYFGPGTRLTVL.

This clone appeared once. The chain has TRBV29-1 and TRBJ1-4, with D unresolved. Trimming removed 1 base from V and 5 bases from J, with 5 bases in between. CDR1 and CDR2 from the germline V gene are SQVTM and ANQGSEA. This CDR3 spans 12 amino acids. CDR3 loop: CSVEGRNEKLFF. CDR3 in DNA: TGCAGCGTTGAAGGGCGGAATGAAAAACTGTTTTTT.

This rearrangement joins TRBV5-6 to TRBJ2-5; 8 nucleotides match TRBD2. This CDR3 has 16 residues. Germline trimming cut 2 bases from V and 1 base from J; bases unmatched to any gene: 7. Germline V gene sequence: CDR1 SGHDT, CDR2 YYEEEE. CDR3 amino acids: CASSLGAGAIQETQYF. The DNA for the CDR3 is TGTGCCAGCAGCTTAGGAGCGGGGGCAATCCAAGAGACCCAGTACTTC.

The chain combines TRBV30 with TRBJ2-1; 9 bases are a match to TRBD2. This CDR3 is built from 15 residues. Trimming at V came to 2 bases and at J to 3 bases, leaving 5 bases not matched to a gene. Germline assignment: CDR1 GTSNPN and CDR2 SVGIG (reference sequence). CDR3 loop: CAWSSFSGGYNEQFF. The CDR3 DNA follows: TGTGCCTGGAGTTCATTTAGCGGGGGCTACAATGAGCAGTTCTTC.

The CDR3 sequence is CASSTPGTLGSANVLTF. DNA of the CDR3: TGTGCCAGTAGTACCCCCGGGACTTTGGGGTCAGCCAACGTCCTGACTTTC. The V gene is TRBV19, the J gene TRBJ2-6, with D possibly matching TRBD2 (6 bases). Germline assignment: CDR1 LNHDA and CDR2 SQIVND (reference sequence). The CDR3 loop spans 17 amino acids. V lost 4 bases, J lost 7 bases, and 20 bases lay in between.

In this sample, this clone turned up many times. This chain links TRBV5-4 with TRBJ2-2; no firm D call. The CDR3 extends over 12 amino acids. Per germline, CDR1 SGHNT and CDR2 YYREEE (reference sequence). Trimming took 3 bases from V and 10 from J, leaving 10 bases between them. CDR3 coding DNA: TGTGCCAGCAGCTCCGGGTCGCTGGAGCTGTTTTTT. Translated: CASSSGSLELFF.

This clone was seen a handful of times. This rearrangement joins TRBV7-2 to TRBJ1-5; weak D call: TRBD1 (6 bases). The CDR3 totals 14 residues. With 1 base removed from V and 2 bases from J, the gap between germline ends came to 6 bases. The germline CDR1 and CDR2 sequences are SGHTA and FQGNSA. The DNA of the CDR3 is TGTGCCAGCAGCTTAGACAGGGGCAATCAGCCCCAGCATTTT. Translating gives CASSLDRGNQPQHF.

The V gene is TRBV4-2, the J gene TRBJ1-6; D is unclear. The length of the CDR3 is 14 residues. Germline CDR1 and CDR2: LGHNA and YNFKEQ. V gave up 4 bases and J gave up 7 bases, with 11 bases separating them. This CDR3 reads CASSPTEPNSPLHF. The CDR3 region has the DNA TGTGCCAGCAGCCCTACAGAACCCAATTCACCCCTCCACTTT.

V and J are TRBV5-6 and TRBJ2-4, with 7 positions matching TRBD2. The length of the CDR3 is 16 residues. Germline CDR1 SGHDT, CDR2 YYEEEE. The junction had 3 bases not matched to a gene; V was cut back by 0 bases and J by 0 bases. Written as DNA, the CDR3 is TGTGCCAGCAGCTTGGGGGCGGGGGAAGCCAAAAACATTCAGTACTTC. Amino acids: CASSLGAGEAKNIQYF.

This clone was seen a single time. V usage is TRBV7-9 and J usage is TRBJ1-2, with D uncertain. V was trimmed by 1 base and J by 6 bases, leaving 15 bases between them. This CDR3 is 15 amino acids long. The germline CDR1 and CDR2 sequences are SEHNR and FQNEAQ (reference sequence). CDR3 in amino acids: CASSLVGSGQNGYTF. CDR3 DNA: TGTGCCAGCAGCTTAGTCGGGAGTGGCCAAAATGGCTACACCTTC. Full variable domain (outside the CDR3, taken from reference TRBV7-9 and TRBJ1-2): DTGVSQNPRHKITKRGQNVTFRCDPISEHNRLYWYRQTLGQGPEFLTYFQNEAQLEKSRLLSDRFSAERPKGSFSTLEIQRTEQGDSAMYLCASSLVGSGQNGYTFGSGTRLTVV.

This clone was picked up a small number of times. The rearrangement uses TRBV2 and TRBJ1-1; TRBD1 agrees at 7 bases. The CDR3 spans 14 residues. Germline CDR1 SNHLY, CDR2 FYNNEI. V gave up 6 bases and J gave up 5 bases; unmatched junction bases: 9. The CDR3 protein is CASRGRQGGTEAFF. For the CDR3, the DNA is TGTGCCAGCAGGGGTCGACAGGGAGGTACTGAAGCTTTCTTT.

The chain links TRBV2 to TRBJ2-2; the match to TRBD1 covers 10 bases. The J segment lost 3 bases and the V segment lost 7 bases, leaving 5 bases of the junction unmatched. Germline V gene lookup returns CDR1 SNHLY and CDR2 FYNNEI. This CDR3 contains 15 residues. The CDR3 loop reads CASTGTGAYTGELFF. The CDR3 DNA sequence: TGTGCCAGCACTGGGACAGGGGCCTACACCGGGGAGCTGTTTTTT.